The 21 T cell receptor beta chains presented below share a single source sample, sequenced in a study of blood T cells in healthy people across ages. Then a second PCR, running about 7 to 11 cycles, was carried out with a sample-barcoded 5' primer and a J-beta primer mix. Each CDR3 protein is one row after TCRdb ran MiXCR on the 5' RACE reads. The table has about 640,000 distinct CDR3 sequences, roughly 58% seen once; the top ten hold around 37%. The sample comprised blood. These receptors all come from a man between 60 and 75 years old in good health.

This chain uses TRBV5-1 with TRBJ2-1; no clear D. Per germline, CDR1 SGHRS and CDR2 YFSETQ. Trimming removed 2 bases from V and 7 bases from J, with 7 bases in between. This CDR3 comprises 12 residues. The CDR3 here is CASSFKINEQFF. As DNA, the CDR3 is TGCGCCAGCAGCTTTAAGATAAATGAGCAGTTCTTC.

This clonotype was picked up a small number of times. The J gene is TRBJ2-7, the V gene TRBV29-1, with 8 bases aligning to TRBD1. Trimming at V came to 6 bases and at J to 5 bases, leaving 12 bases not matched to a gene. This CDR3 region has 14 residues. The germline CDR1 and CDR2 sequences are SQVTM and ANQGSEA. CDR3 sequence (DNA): TGCAGCGTAGTCGGACAGGGAAGGCGAGACGAGCAGTACTTC. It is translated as CSVVGQGRRDEQYF.

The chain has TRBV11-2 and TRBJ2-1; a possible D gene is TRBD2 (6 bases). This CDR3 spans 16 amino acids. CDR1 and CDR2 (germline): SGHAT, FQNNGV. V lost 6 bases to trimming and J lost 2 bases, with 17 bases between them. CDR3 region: CASRKIGGSTYNEQFF. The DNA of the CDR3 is TGTGCCAGCAGAAAAATCGGGGGTTCCACCTACAATGAGCAGTTCTTC.

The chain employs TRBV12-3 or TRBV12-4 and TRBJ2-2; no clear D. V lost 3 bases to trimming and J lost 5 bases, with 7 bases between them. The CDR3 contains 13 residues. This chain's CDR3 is CASSFPQTGELFF. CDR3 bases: TGTGCCAGCAGTTTCCCCCAAACCGGGGAGCTGTTTTTT.

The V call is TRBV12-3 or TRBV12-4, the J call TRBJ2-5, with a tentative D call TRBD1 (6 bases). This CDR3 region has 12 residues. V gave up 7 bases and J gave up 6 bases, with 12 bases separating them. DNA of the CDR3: TGTGCCAGCACAATGCAGGGGCAGACCCAGTACTTC. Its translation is CASTMQGQTQYF.

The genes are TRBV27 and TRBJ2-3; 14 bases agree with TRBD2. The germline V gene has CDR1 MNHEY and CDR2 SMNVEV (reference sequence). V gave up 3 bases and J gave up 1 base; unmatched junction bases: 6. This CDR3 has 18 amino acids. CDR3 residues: CASSLIGLAGGGTDTQYF. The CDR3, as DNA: TGTGCCAGCAGTTTGATAGGACTAGCGGGGGGTGGCACAGATACGCAGTATTTT.

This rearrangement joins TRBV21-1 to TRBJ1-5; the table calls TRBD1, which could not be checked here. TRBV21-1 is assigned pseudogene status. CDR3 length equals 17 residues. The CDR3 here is CASSRGPGTGSNQPQHF. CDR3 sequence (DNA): TGTGCCAGCAGCAGGGGTCCCGGGACAGGGTCCAATCAGCCCCAGCATTTT.

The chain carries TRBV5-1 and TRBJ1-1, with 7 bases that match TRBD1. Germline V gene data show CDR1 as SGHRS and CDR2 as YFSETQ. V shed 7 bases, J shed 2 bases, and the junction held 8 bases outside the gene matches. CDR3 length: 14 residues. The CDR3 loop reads CASWTGQHNTEAFF. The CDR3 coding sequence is TGCGCCAGCTGGACAGGACAACACAACACTGAAGCTTTCTTT.

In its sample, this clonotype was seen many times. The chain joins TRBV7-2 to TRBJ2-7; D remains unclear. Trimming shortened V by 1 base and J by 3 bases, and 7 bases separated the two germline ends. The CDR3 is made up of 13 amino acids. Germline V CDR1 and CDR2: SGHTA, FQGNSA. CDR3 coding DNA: TGTGCCAGCAGCTTAGGGCGGAGCTACGAGCAGTACTTC. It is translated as CASSLGRSYEQYF.

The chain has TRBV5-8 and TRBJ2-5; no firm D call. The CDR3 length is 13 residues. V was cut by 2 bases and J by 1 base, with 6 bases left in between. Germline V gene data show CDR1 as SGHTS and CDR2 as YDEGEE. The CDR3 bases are TGTGCCAGCAGCTTTCCTACCCAAGAGACCCAGTACTTC. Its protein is CASSFPTQETQYF.

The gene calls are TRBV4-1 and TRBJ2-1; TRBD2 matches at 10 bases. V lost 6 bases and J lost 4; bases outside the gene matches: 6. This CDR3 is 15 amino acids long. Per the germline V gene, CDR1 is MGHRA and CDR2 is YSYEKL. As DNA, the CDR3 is TGCGCCAGCAGACCGACTAGCGGGCCTTACAATGAGCAGTTCTTC. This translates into CASRPTSGPYNEQFF.

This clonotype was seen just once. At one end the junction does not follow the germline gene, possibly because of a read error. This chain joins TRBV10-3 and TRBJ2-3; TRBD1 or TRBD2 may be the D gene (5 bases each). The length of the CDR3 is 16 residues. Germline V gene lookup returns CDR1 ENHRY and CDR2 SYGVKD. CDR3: CATSEGEGSPSDTQYF. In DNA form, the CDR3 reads TGTGCCACCAGTGAAGGGGAAGGGAGTCCTTCAGATACGCAGTATTTT.

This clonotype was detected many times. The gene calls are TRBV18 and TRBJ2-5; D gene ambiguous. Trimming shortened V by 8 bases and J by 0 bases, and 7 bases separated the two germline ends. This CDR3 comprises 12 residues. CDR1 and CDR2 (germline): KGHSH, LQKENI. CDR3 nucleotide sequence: TGTGCCAGCAGCGCGTACCAAGAGACCCAGTACTTC. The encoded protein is CASSAYQETQYF.

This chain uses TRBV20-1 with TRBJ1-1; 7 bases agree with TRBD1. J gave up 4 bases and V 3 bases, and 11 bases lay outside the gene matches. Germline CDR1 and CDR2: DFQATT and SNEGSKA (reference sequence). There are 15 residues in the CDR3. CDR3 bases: TGCAGTGCTAGCCCCGCCGCAGGGGGAGGCACTGAAGCTTTCTTT. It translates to CSASPAAGGGTEAFF.

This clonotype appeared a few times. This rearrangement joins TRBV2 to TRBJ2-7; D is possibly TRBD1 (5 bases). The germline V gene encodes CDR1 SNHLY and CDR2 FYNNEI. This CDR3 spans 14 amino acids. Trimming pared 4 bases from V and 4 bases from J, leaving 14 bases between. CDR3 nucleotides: TGTGCCAGCAGTGGTGAAGGGGTGGGGTACGAGCAGTACTTC. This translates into CASSGEGVGYEQYF.

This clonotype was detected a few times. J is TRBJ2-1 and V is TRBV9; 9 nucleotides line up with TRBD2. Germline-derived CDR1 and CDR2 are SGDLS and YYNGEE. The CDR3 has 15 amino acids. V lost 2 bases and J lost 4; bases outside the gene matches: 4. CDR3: CASSVAAGGYNEQFF. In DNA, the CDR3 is TGTGCCAGCAGCGTCGCCGCGGGGGGGTACAATGAGCAGTTCTTC.

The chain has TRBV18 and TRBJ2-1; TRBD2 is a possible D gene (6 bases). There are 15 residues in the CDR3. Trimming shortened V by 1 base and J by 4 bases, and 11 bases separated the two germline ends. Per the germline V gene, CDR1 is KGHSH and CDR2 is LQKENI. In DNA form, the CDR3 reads TGTGCCAGCTCACCACAGGAGGGAAAATACAATGAGCAGTTCTTC. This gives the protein CASSPQEGKYNEQFF.

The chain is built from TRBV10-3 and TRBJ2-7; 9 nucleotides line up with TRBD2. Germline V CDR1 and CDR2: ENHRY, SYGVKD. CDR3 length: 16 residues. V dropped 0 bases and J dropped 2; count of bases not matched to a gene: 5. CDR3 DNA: TGTGCCATCAGTGAGTCGAGAGCGGGGGGAACCTACGAGCAGTACTTC. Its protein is CAISESRAGGTYEQYF.

CDR3: CASSSRTSSTDTQYF. CDR3 sequence (DNA): TGTGCCAGCAGCTCCCGGACTAGTAGCACAGATACGCAGTATTTT. The gene calls are TRBV7-2 and TRBJ2-3, with TRBD2 matching 7 bases. With 4 bases clipped from V and 0 bases from J, the junction kept 4 bases outside the gene matches. CDR3 length equals 15 residues. Per germline, CDR1 SGHTA and CDR2 FQGNSA.

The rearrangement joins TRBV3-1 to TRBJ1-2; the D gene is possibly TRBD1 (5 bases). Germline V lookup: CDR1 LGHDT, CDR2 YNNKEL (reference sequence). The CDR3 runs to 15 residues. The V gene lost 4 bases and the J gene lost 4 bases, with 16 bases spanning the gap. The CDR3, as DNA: TGTGCCAGCAGCCCCCTGAGGAGGGGCTCCTATGGCTACACCTTC. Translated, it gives CASSPLRRGSYGYTF.

This chain's CDR3 is CASSLGAGVNTGELFF. For the CDR3, the DNA is TGCGCCAGCAGCTTGGGCGCGGGGGTGAACACCGGGGAGCTGTTTTTT. The chain recombines TRBV5-1 with TRBJ2-2, with 7 bases aligning to TRBD2. V was clipped by 0 bases and J by 1 base; unmatched bases: 3. The CDR3 is made up of 16 amino acids. CDR1 is SGHRS, CDR2 YFSETQ, per germline.